A selection of T cell receptor beta chains follows, all from one sample in a study of T cell responses to AZD1222 COVID-19 vaccine. The method was immunoSEQ multiplex PCR; TCRdb's version includes in-frame clones alone and lacks a portion of them. This sample has 95,000 to 150,000 clones, with approximately 84% found just once. Material: peripheral blood, obtained on day 0 of AZD1222 vaccination. Source of these receptors: an adult in good health. Each CDR3 is given with its conserved first and last residue.

j_gene	len	v_gene	CDR3aa
TRBJ2-7	14	TRBV10-1	CASSDSGQSYEQYF
TRBJ2-3	13	TRBV7-2	CASSSYGRDTQYF
TRBJ2-7	14	TRBV7-8	CASSLKQGVEEQYF
TRBJ2-7	15	TRBV5-4	CASSLAATGGREQYF
TRBJ1-6	16	TRBV6-1	CASSVSFDPTLSPLHF
TRBJ1-1	12	TRBV7-9	CASSKDRGEAFF
TRBJ2-1	17	TRBV18	CASSPGGRLAADNEQFF
TRBJ2-5	15	TRBV9	CASSVEGRPQETQYF
TRBJ1-5	15	TRBV19	CASSIERGSNQPQHF
TRBJ1-1	14	TRBV2	CASRDGTGHTEAFF
TRBJ2-5	16	TRBV29-1	CSARKGSGRLQETQYF
TRBJ2-7	16	TRBV5-1	CASSLDIAGGPYEQYF
TRBJ2-1	17	TRBV11-3	CASSLELAGGRGNEQFF
TRBJ1-5	16	TRBV19	CASSIGGQVRNQPQHF
TRBJ2-3	14	TRBV9	CASSVDVFTNTQYF
TRBJ1-6	12	TRBV7-9	CASEGIGSPLHF
TRBJ1-4	15	TRBV9	CASSVSGTGTEKLFF
TRBJ1-4	15	TRBV28	CASRTTETTNEKLFF
TRBJ2-7	15	TRBV5-1	CASSSGLQGLYEQYF
TRBJ2-5	15	TRBV18	CASSPYVQNEETQYF
TRBJ1-2	15	TRBV19	CASREPTLGYYGYTF
TRBJ2-2	16	TRBV6-2/TRBV6-3	CASSPPGTGNTGELFF